In its sample, the clone carrying this T cell receptor beta chain was seen a few times. The target antigen is unknown. The CDR3 is 16 amino acids. The germline V and J ends were trimmed by 4 bases and 5 bases, with 18 bases remaining between them. Germline CDR1 reads MNHEY; CDR2 reads SVGAGI. This specimen belongs to a study of regulatory T cells in long-lasting Graves disease. Study-wide results and limits: Accuracy was perhaps lowered by the small sample size. TCR diversity was lower in persistent Graves' patients than in newly diagnosed ones.

Investigators prepared the TCR beta libraries by applying iRepertoire HTBI primers and Arm-PCR of CDR3 regions. From the multiplex PCR reads, TCRdb called clonotypes with MiXCR, one entry per CDR3 protein. The sample carries hundreds of thousands of distinct CDR3 sequences, less than 20% recorded once. This sample's time point: newly diagnosed GD, antithyroid drugs for less than 3 months. PBMCs provided the RNA from which the TCR library was made. This TCR came from a female donor with Graves disease. The material was peripheral blood mononuclear cells (PBMCs), obtained at new diagnosis, from a patient treated with antithyroid drugs. The V and J genes are TRBV6-5 and TRBJ2-1, with D possibly being TRBD1 (6 bases). The CDR3 nucleotides read TGTGCCAGCAGTTCCCCTGGACAGAGCCTTCACAATGAGCAGTTCTTC. It encodes CASSSPGQSLHNEQFF.